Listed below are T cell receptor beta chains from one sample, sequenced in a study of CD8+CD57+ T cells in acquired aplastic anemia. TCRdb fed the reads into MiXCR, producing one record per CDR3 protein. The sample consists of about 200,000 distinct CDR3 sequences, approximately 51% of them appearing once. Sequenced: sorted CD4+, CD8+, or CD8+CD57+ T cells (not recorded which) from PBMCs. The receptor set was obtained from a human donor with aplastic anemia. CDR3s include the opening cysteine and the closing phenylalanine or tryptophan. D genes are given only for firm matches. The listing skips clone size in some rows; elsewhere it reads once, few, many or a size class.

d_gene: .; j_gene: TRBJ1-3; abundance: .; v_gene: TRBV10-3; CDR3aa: CASRMTAAGNTIYF; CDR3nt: TGTGCCAGCAGAATGACAGCGGCTGGAAACACCATATATTTT
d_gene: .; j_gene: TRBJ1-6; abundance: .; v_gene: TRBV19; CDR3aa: CASSLHMSSYNSPLHF; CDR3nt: TGCGCCAGCAGCCTCCACATGAGCTCCTATAATTCACCCCTCCACTTT
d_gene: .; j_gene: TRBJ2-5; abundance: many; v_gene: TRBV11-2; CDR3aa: CASSLGLDQTQYF; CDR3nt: TGTGCCAGCAGCTTAGGACTAGACCAGACCCAGTACTTC
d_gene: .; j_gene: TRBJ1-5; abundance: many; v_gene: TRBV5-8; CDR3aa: CASSPNPGVDNQPQHF; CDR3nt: TGTGCCAGCAGCCCTAACCCAGGGGTTGACAATCAGCCCCAGCATTTT
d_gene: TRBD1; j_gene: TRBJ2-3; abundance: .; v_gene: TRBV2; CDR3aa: CASSEGTGGTQYF; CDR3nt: TGTGCCAGCAGTGAAGGGACAGGGGGCACGCAGTATTTT
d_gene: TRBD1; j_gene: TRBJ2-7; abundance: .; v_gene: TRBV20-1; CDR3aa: CSARNPGQGAYERYF; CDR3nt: TGCAGTGCTAGAAACCCGGGACAGGGGGCTTACGAGCGGTACTTC
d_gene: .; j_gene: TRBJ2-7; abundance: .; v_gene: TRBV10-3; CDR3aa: CAISSTGGSYEQYF; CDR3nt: TGTGCCATCAGCTCCACCGGGGGATCCTACGAGCAGTACTTC
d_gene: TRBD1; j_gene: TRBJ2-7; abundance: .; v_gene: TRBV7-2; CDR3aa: CASSTMTGGHEQYF; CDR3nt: TGTGCCAGCAGCACGATGACAGGGGGTCACGAGCAGTACTTC
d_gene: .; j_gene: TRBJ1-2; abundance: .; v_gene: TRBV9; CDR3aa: CASSVGGARRYGYTF; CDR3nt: TGTGCCAGCAGCGTAGGAGGGGCGCGTCGTTATGGCTACACCTTC
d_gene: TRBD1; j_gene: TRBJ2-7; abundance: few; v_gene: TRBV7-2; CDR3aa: CASSFAPGQFDEQYF; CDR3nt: TGTGCCAGCAGCTTTGCGCCGGGACAGTTCGACGAGCAGTACTTC
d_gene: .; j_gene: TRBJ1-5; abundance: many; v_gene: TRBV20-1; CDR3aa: CSARGRVGSNQPQHF; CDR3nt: TGCAGTGCTAGAGGCAGAGTCGGTAGCAATCAGCCCCAGCATTTT
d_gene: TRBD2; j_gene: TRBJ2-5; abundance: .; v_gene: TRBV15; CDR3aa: CATSREERGRETQYF; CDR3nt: TGTGCCACCAGCAGAGAGGAGCGGGGACGGGAGACCCAGTACTTC
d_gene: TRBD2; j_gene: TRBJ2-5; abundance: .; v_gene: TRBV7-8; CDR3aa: CASRLGAGSGETQYF; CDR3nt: TGTGCCAGCAGACTAGGAGCGGGGTCGGGGGAGACCCAGTACTTC
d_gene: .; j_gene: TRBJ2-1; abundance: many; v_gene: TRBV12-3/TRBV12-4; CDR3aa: CASSQAGSSYNEQFF; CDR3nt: TGTGCCAGCAGTCAGGCGGGGAGCTCCTACAATGAGCAGTTCTTC
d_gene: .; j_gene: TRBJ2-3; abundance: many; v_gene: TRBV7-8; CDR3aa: CASSFPLGAGSTDTQYF; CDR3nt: TGTGCCAGCAGCTTCCCCCTAGGGGCGGGGAGCACAGATACGCAGTATTTT
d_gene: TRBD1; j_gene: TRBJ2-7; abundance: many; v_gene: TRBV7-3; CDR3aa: CASSHRQGRQYF; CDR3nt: TGTGCCAGCAGTCACCGACAGGGTCGGCAGTACTTC
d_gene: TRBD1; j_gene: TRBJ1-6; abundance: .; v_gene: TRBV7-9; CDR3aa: CASSQDRGLSPPLHF; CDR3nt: TGTGCCAGCAGCCAAGACAGGGGGCTCAGTCCACCCCTCCACTTT
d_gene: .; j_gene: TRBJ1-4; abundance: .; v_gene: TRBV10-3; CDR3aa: CAISERGGVEKLFF; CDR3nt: TGTGCCATCAGTGAGAGGGGAGGAGTTGAAAAACTGTTTTTT
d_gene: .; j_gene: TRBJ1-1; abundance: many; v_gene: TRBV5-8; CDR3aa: CASSYNLNTEAFF; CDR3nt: TGTGCCAGCAGCTACAACCTGAACACTGAAGCTTTCTTT
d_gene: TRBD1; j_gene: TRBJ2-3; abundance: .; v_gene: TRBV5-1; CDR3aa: CASSLGQATDTQYF; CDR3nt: TGTGCCAGCAGCTTGGGACAGGCCACAGATACGCAGTATTTT
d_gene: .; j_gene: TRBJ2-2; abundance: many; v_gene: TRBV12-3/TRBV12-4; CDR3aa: CASSYLTGRTGELFF; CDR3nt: TGTGCCAGCAGTTACCTGACGGGGCGCACCGGGGAGCTGTTTTTT
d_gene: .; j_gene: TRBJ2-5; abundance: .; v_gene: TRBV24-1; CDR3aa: CATSDRQETQYF; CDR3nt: TGTGCCACCAGTGACAGACAAGAGACCCAGTACTTC
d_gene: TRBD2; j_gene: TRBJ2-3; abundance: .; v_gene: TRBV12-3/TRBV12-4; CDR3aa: CASSPPHSGRGTDTQYF; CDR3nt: TGTGCCAGCAGTCCACCCCATAGCGGGAGAGGCACAGATACGCAGTATTTT
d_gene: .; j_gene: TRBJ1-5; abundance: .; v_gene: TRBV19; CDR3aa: CASSMGVYASNQPQHF; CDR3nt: TGTGCCAGTAGTATGGGGGTATATGCGAGCAATCAGCCCCAGCATTTT
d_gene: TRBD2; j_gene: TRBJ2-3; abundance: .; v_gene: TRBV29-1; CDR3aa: CSVESSGGDYTQYF; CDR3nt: TGCAGCGTTGAATCTAGCGGGGGGGACTATACGCAGTATTTT
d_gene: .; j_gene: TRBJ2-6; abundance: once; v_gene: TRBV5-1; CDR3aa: CASSLPGVYGANVLTF; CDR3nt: TGCGCCAGCAGCTTGCCCGGAGTCTATGGGGCCAACGTCCTGACTTTC
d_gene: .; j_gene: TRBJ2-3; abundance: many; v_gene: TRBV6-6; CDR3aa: CASSYAHRTDTQYF; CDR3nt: TGTGCCAGCAGTTACGCCCACCGCACAGATACGCAGTATTTT
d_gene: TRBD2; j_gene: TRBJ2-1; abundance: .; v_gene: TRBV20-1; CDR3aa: CSALDLADSYNEQFF; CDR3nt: TGCAGTGCCCTCGACCTAGCGGACTCCTACAATGAGCAGTTCTTC
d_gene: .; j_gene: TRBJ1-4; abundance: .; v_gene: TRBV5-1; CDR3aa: CASSYDRPANEKLFF; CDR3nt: TGCGCCAGCAGCTACGACAGGCCGGCTAATGAAAAACTGTTTTTT
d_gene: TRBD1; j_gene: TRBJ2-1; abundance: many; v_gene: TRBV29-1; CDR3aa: CSVSQGMPYNEQFF; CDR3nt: TGCAGCGTTTCACAGGGGATGCCCTACAATGAGCAGTTCTTC
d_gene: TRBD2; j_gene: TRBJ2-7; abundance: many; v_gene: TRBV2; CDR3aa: CASSPRAGAYEQYF; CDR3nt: TGTGCCAGCAGCCCCCGGGCGGGGGCCTACGAGCAGTACTTC
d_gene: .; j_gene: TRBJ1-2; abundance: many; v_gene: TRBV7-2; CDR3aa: CASSFDRYGYTF; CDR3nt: TGTGCCAGCAGCTTTGACAGATATGGCTACACCTTC
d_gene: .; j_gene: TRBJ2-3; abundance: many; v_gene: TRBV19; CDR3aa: CASSPTGTDTQYF; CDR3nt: TGTGCCAGTAGTCCGACTGGCACAGATACGCAGTATTTT
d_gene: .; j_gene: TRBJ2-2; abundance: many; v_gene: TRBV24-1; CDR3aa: CATSDLTGDANTGELFF; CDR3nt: TGTGCCACCAGTGATTTGACAGGAGACGCGAACACCGGGGAGCTGTTTTTT
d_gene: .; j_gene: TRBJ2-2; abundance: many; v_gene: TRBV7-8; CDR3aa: CASSFGELNTGELFF; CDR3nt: TGTGCCAGCAGCTTCGGAGAGTTAAACACCGGGGAGCTGTTTTTT
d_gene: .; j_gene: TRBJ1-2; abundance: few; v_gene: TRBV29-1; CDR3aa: CSVEEWQGDGYTF; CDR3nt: TGCAGCGTTGAAGAGTGGCAGGGAGATGGCTACACCTTC
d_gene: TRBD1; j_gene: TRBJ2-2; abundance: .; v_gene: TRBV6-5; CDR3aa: CATPGQLNTGELFF; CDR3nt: TGTGCCACCCCGGGACAGCTGAACACCGGGGAGCTGTTTTTT
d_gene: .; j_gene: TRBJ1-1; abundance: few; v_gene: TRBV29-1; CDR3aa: CSGGGEGTEAFF; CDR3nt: TGCAGCGGGGGGGGGGAGGGCACTGAAGCTTTCTTT
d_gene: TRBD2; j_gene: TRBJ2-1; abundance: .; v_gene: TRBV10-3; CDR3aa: CASTRTSSLSEQFF; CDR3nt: TGTGCCAGCACGCGGACTAGCTCCCTCTCAGAGCAGTTCTTC
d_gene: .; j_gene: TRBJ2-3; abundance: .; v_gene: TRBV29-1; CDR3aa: CSVGLSGPTSTQYF; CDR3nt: TGCAGCGTCGGCCTGTCCGGACCTACTAGTACGCAGTATTTT
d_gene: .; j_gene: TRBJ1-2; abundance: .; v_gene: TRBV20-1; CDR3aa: CSAPRVGYTF; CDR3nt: TGCAGTGCCCCCAGGGTTGGCTACACCTTC
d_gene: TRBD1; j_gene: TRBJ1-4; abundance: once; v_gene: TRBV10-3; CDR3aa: CAISPRGASGKLFF; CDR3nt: TGTGCCATCAGTCCCAGGGGGGCCTCTGGAAAACTGTTTTTT
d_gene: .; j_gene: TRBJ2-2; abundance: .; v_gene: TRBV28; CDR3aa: CASSLPTAGTGELFF; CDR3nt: TGTGCCAGCAGTTTACCGACAGCGGGTACCGGGGAGCTGTTTTTT
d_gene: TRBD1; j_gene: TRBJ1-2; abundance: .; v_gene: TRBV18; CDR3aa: CASSPLGQGLYGYTF; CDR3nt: TGTGCCAGCTCACCACTTGGACAGGGCCTCTATGGCTACACCTTC
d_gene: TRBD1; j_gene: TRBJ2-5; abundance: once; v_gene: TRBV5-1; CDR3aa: CASSRDRAKSTQYF; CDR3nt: TGCGCCAGCAGCCGGGACAGGGCGAAGAGTACCCAGTACTTC
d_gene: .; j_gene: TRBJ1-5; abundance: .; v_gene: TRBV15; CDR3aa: CATSRDVGADQPQHF; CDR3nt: TGTGCCACCAGCAGAGATGTCGGGGCCGATCAGCCCCAGCATTTT
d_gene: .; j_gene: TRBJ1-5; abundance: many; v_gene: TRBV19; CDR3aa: CASSPAGGVGDNQPQHF; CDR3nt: TGTGCCAGTAGTCCGGCGGGAGGGGTTGGTGATAATCAGCCCCAGCATTTT
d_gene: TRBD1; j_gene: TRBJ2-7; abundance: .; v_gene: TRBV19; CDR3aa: CASSQQGAMVYEQYF; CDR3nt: TGTGCCAGTAGTCAACAGGGGGCAATGGTCTACGAGCAGTACTTC
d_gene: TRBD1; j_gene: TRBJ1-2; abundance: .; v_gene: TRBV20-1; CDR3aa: CSARMGTGVYGYTF; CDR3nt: TGCAGTGCTAGGATGGGGACAGGGGTTTATGGCTACACCTTC